This T cell receptor (beta chain) was recorded in a study of cytomegalovirus exposure and HLA in healthy donors. Study information: Sequencing of about 200 million T cells in an earlier analysis found around 110 million unique TCR beta sequences.

In regard to this clone: What it binds is unknown.

Both 60 Vbeta primers and 13 Jbeta primers went into the PCR. TCRdb's table, derived via immunoSEQ multiplex PCR, lists solely in-frame clones and lacks some. Its table lists about 75,000 clones. Broader study findings: The authors confirmed in vitro that a few CMV-associated chains were specific for CMV antigens.

From germline, CDR1 is SGHTA and CDR2 FQGNSA. The V end lost 5 bases, the J end lost 7 bases, and 21 bases lay between the germline ends. This CDR3 spans 15 amino acids. The receptor's source is a man in his forties in good health and CMV-seronegative. Input material: PBMCs. J is TRBJ2-7 and V is TRBV7-2; D is unclear. As DNA, the CDR3 is TGTGCCAGCAGCCGCACCATTCTTGTTAGTCGAGAGCAGTACTTC. Residues: CASSRTILVSREQYF.